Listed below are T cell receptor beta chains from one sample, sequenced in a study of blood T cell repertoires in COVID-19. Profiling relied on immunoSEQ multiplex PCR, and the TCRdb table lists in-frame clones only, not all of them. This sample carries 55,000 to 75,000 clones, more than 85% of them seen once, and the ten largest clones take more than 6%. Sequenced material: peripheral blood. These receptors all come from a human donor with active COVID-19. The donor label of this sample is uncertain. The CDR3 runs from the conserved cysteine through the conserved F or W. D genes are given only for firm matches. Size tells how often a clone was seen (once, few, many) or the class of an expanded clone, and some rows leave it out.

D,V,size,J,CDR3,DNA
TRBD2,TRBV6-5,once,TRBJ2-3,CATALAGHTDTQYF,TGTGCCACCGCACTAGCGGGGCACACAGATACGCAGTATTTT
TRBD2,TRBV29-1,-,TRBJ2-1,CSLRGQGLAVEFF,TGCAGCCTCCGGGGACAGGGACTAGCGGTGGAGTTCTTC
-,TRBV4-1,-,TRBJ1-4,CASSQDLNEKLFF,TGCGCCAGCAGCCAAGATCTTAATGAAAAACTGTTTTTT
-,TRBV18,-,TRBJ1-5,CASSTGGGNQPQHF,TGTGCCAGCTCAACCGGGGGGGGCAATCAGCCCCAGCATTTT
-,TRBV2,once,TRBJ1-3,CASSGKRQSLTISGNTIYF,TGTGCCAGCAGTGGGAAGAGACAGTCCCTGACCATCTCTGGAAACACCATATATTTT
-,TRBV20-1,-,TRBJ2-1,CSASNPKNSNEQFF,TGCAGTGCTAGTAACCCAAAGAACTCCAATGAGCAGTTCTTC
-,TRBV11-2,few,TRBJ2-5,CASSFSDGGATQYF,TGTGCCAGCAGCTTCTCAGACGGCGGCGCGACCCAGTACTTC
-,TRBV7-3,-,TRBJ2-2,CASSLSRAGELFF,TGTGCCAGCAGCTTAAGTCGGGCCGGGGAGCTGTTTTTT
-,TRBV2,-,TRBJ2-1,CASSEWTAYNEQFF,TGTGCCAGCAGTGAGTGGACAGCCTACAATGAGCAGTTCTTC
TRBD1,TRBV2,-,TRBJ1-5,CATCGTGNQPQHF,TGTGCCACCTGTGGGACAGGGAATCAGCCCCAGCATTTT
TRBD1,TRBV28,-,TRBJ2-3,CASSPTDREETQYF,TGTGCCAGCAGTCCGACCGACAGGGAAGAAACGCAGTATTTT
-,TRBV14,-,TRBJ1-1,CASRAGLNTEAFF,TGTGCCAGCAGGGCGGGTTTGAACACTGAAGCTTTCTTT
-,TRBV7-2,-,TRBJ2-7,CASRGPEQGIHEQYF,TGTGCCAGCAGAGGACCCGAGCAGGGGATCCACGAGCAGTACTTC
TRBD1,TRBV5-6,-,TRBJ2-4,CASSSRDSLNIQYF,TGTGCCAGCAGTAGCCGGGACAGCTTAAACATTCAGTACTTC
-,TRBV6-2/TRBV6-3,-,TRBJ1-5,CASSYRGQGSNQPQHF,TGTGCCAGCAGTTACAGGGGCCAGGGAAGCAATCAGCCCCAGCATTTT
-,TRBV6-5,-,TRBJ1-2,CASSRYSGDKGYTF,TGTGCCAGCAGTCGTTACTCCGGGGACAAGGGCTACACCTTC
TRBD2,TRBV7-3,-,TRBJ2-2,CASSLIGGTSLVTGELFF,TGTGCCAGCAGCTTAATAGGGGGGACTAGCCTCGTCACCGGGGAGCTGTTTTTT
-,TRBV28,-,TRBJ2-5,CASTLRDQETQYF,TGTGCCAGCACCCTCAGGGACCAAGAGACCCAGTACTTC
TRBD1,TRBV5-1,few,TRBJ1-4,CASSIQGSANEKLFF,TGCGCCAGCAGCATACAGGGGAGCGCTAATGAAAAACTGTTTTTT
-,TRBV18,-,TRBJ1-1,CASSRDQLGGEAFF,TGTGCCAGCTCACGGGACCAGCTCGGGGGTGAAGCTTTCTTT
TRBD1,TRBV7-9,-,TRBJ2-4,CASSLREGANIQYF,TGTGCCAGCAGCTTACGTGAGGGGGCGAACATTCAGTACTTC
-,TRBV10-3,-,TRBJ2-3,CAIRGGGSMDTQYF,TGTGCCATCAGAGGTGGAGGTAGTATGGATACGCAGTATTTT
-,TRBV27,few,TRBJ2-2,CASSPPRPYTGELFF,TGTGCCAGCAGCCCACCCAGGCCATACACCGGGGAGCTGTTTTTT
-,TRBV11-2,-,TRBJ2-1,CASSLGTARDEQFF,TGTGCCAGCAGCCTGGGGACTGCCAGGGATGAGCAGTTCTTC
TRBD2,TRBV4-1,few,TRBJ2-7,CASSQFASGLNSYEQYF,TGCGCCAGCAGCCAATTCGCTAGCGGGCTAAATTCCTACGAGCAGTACTTC
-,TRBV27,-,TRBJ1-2,CASSPIAGNYGYTF,TGTGCCAGCAGCCCCATAGCGGGGAACTATGGCTACACCTTC
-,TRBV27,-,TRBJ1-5,CASNPTTPGGNSNQPQHF,TGTGCCAGCAATCCCACGACCCCGGGCGGGAATAGCAATCAGCCCCAGCATTTT
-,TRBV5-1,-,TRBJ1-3,CASSLAEDGNTIYF,TGCGCCAGCAGCTTAGCGGAGGATGGAAACACCATATATTTT
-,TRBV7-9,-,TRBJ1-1,CASSPGTLNTEAFF,TGTGCCAGCAGCCCAGGGACATTGAACACTGAAGCTTTCTTT
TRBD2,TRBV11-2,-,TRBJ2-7,CASSSLGTSGGSYEQYF,TGTGCCAGCAGCTCCTTAGGAACTAGCGGGGGCTCCTACGAGCAGTACTTC
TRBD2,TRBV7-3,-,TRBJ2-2,CASSLASGNTGELFF,TGTGCCAGCAGCCTAGCTAGCGGGAACACCGGGGAGCTGTTTTTT
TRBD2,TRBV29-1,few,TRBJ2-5,CSGVWSGEETQYF,TGCAGCGGAGTCTGGAGCGGGGAAGAGACCCAGTACTTC
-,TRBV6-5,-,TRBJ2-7,CASTRDTGSYEQYF,TGTGCCAGTACGAGAGATACGGGGTCCTACGAGCAGTACTTC